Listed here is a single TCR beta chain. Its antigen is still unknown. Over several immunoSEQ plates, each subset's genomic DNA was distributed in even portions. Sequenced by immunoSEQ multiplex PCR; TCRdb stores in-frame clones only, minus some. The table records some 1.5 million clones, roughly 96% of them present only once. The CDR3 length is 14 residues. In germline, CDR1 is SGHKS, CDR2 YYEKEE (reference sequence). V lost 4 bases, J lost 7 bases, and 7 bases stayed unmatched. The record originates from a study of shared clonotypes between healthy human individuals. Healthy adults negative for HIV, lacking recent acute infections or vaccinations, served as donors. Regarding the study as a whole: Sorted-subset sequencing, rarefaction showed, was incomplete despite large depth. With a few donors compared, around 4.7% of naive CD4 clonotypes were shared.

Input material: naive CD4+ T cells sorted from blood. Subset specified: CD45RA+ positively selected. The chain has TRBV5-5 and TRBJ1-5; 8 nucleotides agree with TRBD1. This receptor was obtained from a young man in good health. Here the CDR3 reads CASSTDRGRQPQHF. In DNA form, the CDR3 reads TGTGCCAGCAGCACCGACAGGGGTCGGCAGCCCCAGCATTTT. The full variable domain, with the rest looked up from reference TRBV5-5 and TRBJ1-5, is DAGVTQSPTHLIKTRGQQVTLRCSPISGHKSVSWYQQVLGQGPQFIFQYYEKEERGRGNFPDRFSARQFPNYSSELNVNALLLGDSALYLCASSTDRGRQPQHFGDGTRLSIL.